This TCR beta chain was identified in a study of T cell clusters in autoimmune cytopenias. The overall study: A median age of around 59 years and mean of 56 years characterized healthy donor controls. The median distinct TRB clonotype count was about 2,400 per sample, from a median roughly 50,000 reads.

TRB was amplified by touch-down multiplex PCR, primer pools A and B combined. Reprocessing the multiplex PCR reads, TCRdb reports a single entry for every CDR3 protein and omits DNA. The ten top clones account for 5.7%, within a sample of about 6,100 distinct CDR3 sequences. Roughly 38,000 genome equivalents of blood DNA were amplified for TRB. Germline CDR1 and CDR2: SGHDT and YYEEEE. The CDR3 is made up of 15 amino acids. According to its frequency, this clonotype is medium-sized. These data are also associated with another study on T cell repertoires in aging, cancer and after chemotherapy.

The sequence derives from a human donor in good health. The rearrangement uses TRBV5-6 and TRBJ1-4; the D gene TCRdb calls, TRBD1, cannot be checked with no DNA. The source material was peripheral blood. This chain's CDR3 is CASSLAGGTNEKLFF. The full variable domain, completed using reference TRBV5-6 and TRBJ1-4, is DAGVTQSPTHLIKTRGQQVTLRCSPKSGHDTVSWYQQALGQGPQFIFQYYEEEERQRGNFPDRFSGHQFPNYSSELNVNALLLGDSALYLCASSLAGGTNEKLFFGSGTQLSVL.